This T cell receptor beta chain was found in a study of sequential checkpoint blockade in melanoma. Overall study: Randomization was 1:1 between first-line nivolumab→ipilimumab and ipilimumab→nivolumab. Maintenance nivolumab came after either treatment sequence.

As for treatment: randomized to nivolumab then ipilimumab (arm A) or the reverse (arm B). DNA-damaging chemotherapy had not been given to any patient beforehand. Live CD3+CD8+ CD19− CD56− cells were sorted from PBMCs. The J segment lost 4 bases and the V segment lost 0 bases, leaving 11 bases of the junction unmatched. Germline V gene data show CDR1 as SGHTA and CDR2 as FQGNSA. The CDR3 has 17 amino acids. The table came from immunoSEQ multiplex PCR; TCRdb's copy has only in-frame clones and leaves some out. The sample consists of about 3,500 clones, around 50% of them appearing once. The sequencing used CD8+ T cells sorted from blood (inferred from file names), collected from a patient given nivolumab and ipilimumab in sequence. The J gene is TRBJ2-5, the V gene TRBV7-2, with TRBD2 identical over 7 bases. This TCR derives from a human donor with melanoma. CDR3 protein: CASSLAHVGGLLETQYF. CDR3 DNA: TGTGCCAGCAGCTTAGCGCACGTGGGAGGGCTGTTAGAGACCCAGTACTTC. The full variable domain, its missing parts supplied by reference TRBV7-2 and TRBJ2-5, is GAGVSQSPSNKVTEKGKDVELRCDPISGHTALYWYRQSLGQGLEFLIYFQGNSAPDKSGLPSDRFSAERTGGSVSTLTIQRTQQEDSAVYLCASSLAHVGGLLETQYFGPGTRLLVL.